This TCR beta chain was sequenced in a study of CD8 T cells in ankylosing spondylitis. A remark on this clonotype: Antigen specificity is unknown.

The study, taken as a whole, reports: In ankylosing spondylitis blood, a motif of roughly eight highly homologous TCR beta variants appeared characteristic.

Germline CDR1 is KGHDR and CDR2 is SFDVKD. The CDR3 contains 13 residues. V dropped 6 bases and J dropped 5 bases, with 11 bases sitting between them. From the 5' RACE reads, TCRdb called clonotypes with MiXCR, one entry per CDR3 protein. The table includes around 770,000 distinct CDR3 sequences, approximately 10% detected once. The chain has TRBV24-1 and TRBJ2-3; D is uncertain. The sample consisted of blood, either unsorted or a sorted T cell fraction (not recorded which). The TCR sequence derives from a male donor with ankylosing spondylitis. The DNA for the CDR3 is TGTGCCACCAGTTTTGCAGCAGGAGATACGCAGTATTTT. Encoded protein: CATSFAAGDTQYF.